These 26 T cell receptor beta chains were all obtained from the same sample, sequenced in a study of blood T cell repertoires in COVID-19. TCRdb's copy holds only in-frame clones and misses some; the assay was immunoSEQ multiplex PCR. The sample holds around 60,000 clones; about 87% are singletons and the top ten take just under 8.5%. Sequenced material: peripheral blood. The origin of the receptors is a human donor with active COVID-19. The donor label of this sample is uncertain.

This clone was seen once. The rearrangement uses TRBV27 and TRBJ2-7, with D uncertain. Trimming left V 1 base short and J 0 bases short, with 10 bases between. CDR1 and CDR2 from the germline V gene are MNHEY and SMNVEV (reference sequence). This CDR3 region has 15 residues. The CDR3 protein is CASSLYPGLSYEQYF. The CDR3 coding sequence is TGTGCCAGCAGTTTATACCCTGGCCTCTCCTACGAGCAGTACTTC.

The chain is built from TRBV5-1 and TRBJ1-2, with D possibly being TRBD1 (5 bases). The ends were cut back, 4 bases at V and 4 bases at J, with 14 bases in the middle. CDR1 is SGHRS, CDR2 YFSETQ, per germline. This CDR3 contains 14 residues. This chain's CDR3 is CASSPSGGGYGYTF. The CDR3 region has the DNA TGCGCCAGCAGCCCCTCGGGGGGAGGCTATGGCTACACCTTC.

This clone was recorded only once. V is TRBV27 and J is TRBJ2-3; D ambiguous. Germline V gene sequence: CDR1 MNHEY, CDR2 SMNVEV (reference sequence). This CDR3 comprises 17 residues. V shed 5 bases and J shed 3 bases, with 21 bases lying between them. CDR3 residues: CASSLLNRISRTDTQYF. For the CDR3, the DNA is TGTGCCAGCAGTCTACTTAATCGAATATCCCGAACAGATACGCAGTATTTT.

V gene TRBV6-5 combines with J gene TRBJ2-7, with 9 bases lining up with TRBD1. In germline, CDR1 is MNHEY, CDR2 SVGAGI. The J segment lost 5 bases and the V segment lost 6 bases, leaving 11 bases of the junction unmatched. The CDR3 has 15 residues. Written as DNA, the CDR3 is TGTGCCAGCAGGGCTACCGGGACAGGGACCCACGAGCAGTACTTC. Protein: CASRATGTGTHEQYF.

The chain joins TRBV7-3 to TRBJ2-3; 12 nucleotides agree with TRBD2. Germline lookup yields CDR1 SGHTA and CDR2 FQGTGA. The V segment lost 5 bases and the J segment 4 bases; nucleotides outside the gene matches: 7. The CDR3 is made up of 16 amino acids. CDR3: CASSARLAGEADTQYF. The CDR3 DNA reads TGTGCCAGCAGCGCAAGACTAGCGGGAGAGGCAGATACGCAGTATTTT.

V and J are TRBV3-1 (or the pseudogene TRBV3-2) and TRBJ2-7, with TRBD1 matching 7 bases. In germline, CDR1 is LGHDT, CDR2 YNNKEL (reference sequence). The CDR3 is made up of 14 amino acids. With V trimmed by 1 base and J by 5 bases, 5 bases remained unmatched. The CDR3 region has the DNA TGTGCCAGCAGCCAAGTAACAGGGGCCCACGAGCAGTACTTC. This encodes CASSQVTGAHEQYF.

V usage is TRBV6-5 and J usage is TRBJ1-6, with 7 bases matching TRBD1. This CDR3 is built from 16 residues. Germline values: CDR1 MNHEY, CDR2 SVGAGI. The J segment lost 6 bases and the V segment lost 2 bases, leaving 7 bases of the junction unmatched. Written as DNA, the CDR3 is TGTGCCAGCAGTTACCGTCCGGGACAGAGTAATTCACCCCTCCACTTT. Protein: CASSYRPGQSNSPLHF.

This clone was seen only once. The CDR3 region is CASSSRGRGFGSPLHF. The DNA for the CDR3 is TGTGCCAGCAGCTCCCGCGGAAGGGGCTTCGGGTCACCCCTCCACTTT. The chain carries TRBV11-2 and TRBJ1-6, with TRBD1 as a possible D gene (5 bases). The V gene's germline CDR1 is SGHAT and CDR2 FQNNGV. The V end was cut by 4 bases, the J end by 10 bases, with 20 bases between. The CDR3 consists of 16 residues.

The chain has TRBV19 and TRBJ2-5; 13 bases are shared with TRBD2. Trimming took 6 bases from V and 4 from J; bases not matched to a gene: 8. The germline gives CDR1 LNHDA, CDR2 SQIVND (reference sequence). This CDR3 contains 16 residues. The CDR3 sequence: CASSGLAGDLGETQYF. The CDR3, as DNA: TGTGCCAGTAGCGGACTAGCGGGGGACCTGGGAGAGACCCAGTACTTC.

The chain recombines TRBV6-5 with TRBJ1-5; 7 nucleotides align to TRBD1. J was trimmed by 6 bases and V by 7 bases; bases with no gene match: 6. Germline assignment: CDR1 MNHEY and CDR2 SVGAGI. The CDR3 extends over 13 amino acids. CDR3 in DNA: TGTGCCAGCAAAAAGGGGGCTCTTCAGCCCCAGCATTTT. Its translation: CASKKGALQPQHF.

This clone has only one observation. V usage is TRBV27 and J usage is TRBJ2-2; 13 positions agree with TRBD2. CDR1 MNHEY and CDR2 SMNVEV come from the germline V gene (reference sequence). The CDR3 runs to 16 residues. With 5 bases clipped from V and 6 bases from J, the junction kept 6 bases outside the gene matches. CDR3 amino acids: CASSLLAGGLAGELFF. As DNA, the CDR3 is TGTGCCAGCAGTCTACTAGCGGGAGGGCTGGCCGGGGAGCTGTTTTTT.

CDR3 in DNA: TGTGCCAGCAGCTTAACTTTCCGGCAGGAGGGGACTGAAGCTTTCTTT. Protein sequence: CASSLTFRQEGTEAFF. V gene TRBV7-3 combines with J gene TRBJ1-1; perhaps TRBD1 as D (5 bases). V was pared by 0 bases and J by 5 bases, with 16 bases between. CDR1 is SGHTA, CDR2 FQGTGA, per germline. This CDR3 spans 16 amino acids.

This sequence joins TRBV11-2 and TRBJ2-7; D remains ambiguous. Trimming removed 1 base at V and 3 bases at J, with 4 bases between. CDR3 length: 12 residues. From germline, CDR1 is SGHAT and CDR2 FQNNGV. The CDR3 DNA reads TGTGCCAGCAGCTTAGTCATCTACGAGCAGTACTTC. Its protein is CASSLVIYEQYF.

This chain uses TRBV28 with TRBJ1-1; TRBD1 matches at 10 bases. CDR1 and CDR2 from the germline V gene are MDHEN and SYDVKM. V lost 4 bases to trimming and J lost 0 bases; unmatched junction nucleotides: 8. This CDR3 spans 17 amino acids. CDR3 sequence reads: CASSSLRDRGLNTEAFF. CDR3 DNA: TGTGCCAGCAGTTCTCTCCGGGACAGGGGATTGAACACTGAAGCTTTCTTT.

The chain is built from TRBV27 and TRBJ1-5; D ambiguous. V shed 5 bases and J shed 0 bases, with 11 bases lying between them. The CDR3 spans 15 residues. Germline CDR1 is MNHEY and CDR2 is SMNVEV (reference sequence). The CDR3 here is CASSPGVSSNQPQHF. CDR3 coding DNA: TGTGCCAGCAGTCCCGGGGTTAGTAGCAATCAGCCCCAGCATTTT.

CDR3: CARFPAPQGPEQYF. CDR3 in DNA: TGCGCCAGGTTCCCGGCCCCCCAGGGGCCCGAGCAGTACTTC. This rearrangement joins TRBV5-1 to TRBJ2-7; TRBD1 might be the D (6 bases). Looked up from germline, CDR1 is SGHRS and CDR2 is YFSETQ. The CDR3 totals 14 residues. V lost 8 bases to trimming and J lost 6 bases, with 21 bases between them.

The chain combines TRBV27 with TRBJ2-3; 15 bases map to TRBD2. CDR3 length: 17 residues. Germline loops: CDR1 MNHEY, CDR2 SMNVEV (reference sequence). V shed 5 bases and J 2 bases; nucleotides not matched to a gene: 5. This CDR3 reads CASSPRTSGRATDTQYF. The CDR3 DNA reads TGTGCCAGCAGTCCACGGACTAGCGGGAGGGCCACAGATACGCAGTATTTT.

The gene calls are TRBV6-4 and TRBJ2-1, with 9 bases aligning to TRBD2. Germline assignment: CDR1 MRHNA and CDR2 SNTAGT. V was pared by 0 bases and J by 3 bases, with 0 bases of the junction left unmatched. This CDR3 has 15 residues. In DNA form, the CDR3 reads TGTGCCAGCAGTGACTCTAGCGGGAGCTACAATGAGCAGTTCTTC. This sequence encodes CASSDSSGSYNEQFF.

The chain has TRBV28 and TRBJ2-7, with a weak D call TRBD2 (5 bases). V was pared by 8 bases and J by 6 bases, with 11 bases between. Germline values: CDR1 MDHEN, CDR2 SYDVKM. This CDR3 contains 11 residues. The CDR3 DNA sequence: TGTGCCAGCTCGCGGGCGCGCGAGCAGTACTTC. It yields the protein CASSRAREQYF.

The V and J genes are TRBV6-2 or TRBV6-3 and TRBJ2-7; a possible D gene is TRBD2 (5 bases). The CDR3 is 17 amino acids. V was clipped by 0 bases and J by 3 bases, with 18 bases between them. Germline loops: CDR1 MNHEY, CDR2 SVGEGT. The CDR3 region has the DNA TGTGCCAGCAGTTACTCGGTGGAGGACGGAATTGACTACGAGCAGTACTTC. Its translation: CASSYSVEDGIDYEQYF.

The chain joins TRBV6-2 or TRBV6-3 to TRBJ2-2; possible D gene TRBD2, 5 bases. Germline CDR1 reads MNHEY; CDR2 reads SVGEGT. Trimming removed 6 bases at V and 5 bases at J, with 19 bases between. The CDR3 is 16 amino acids. In DNA form, the CDR3 reads TGTGCCAGCAGCCCAATCGGGTCGGGATGGACCGGGGAGCTGTTTTTT. Translation gives CASSPIGSGWTGELFF.

J is TRBJ2-7 and V is TRBV9, with 8 bases that match TRBD1. Germline assignment: CDR1 SGDLS and CDR2 YYNGEE. This CDR3 has 17 residues. Germline trimming cut 2 bases from V and 5 bases from J; bases unmatched to any gene: 15. The CDR3 sequence is CASSVDPATGVINEQYF. For the CDR3, the DNA is TGTGCCAGCAGCGTCGATCCCGCGACAGGGGTCATCAACGAGCAGTACTTC.

The chain joins TRBV7-2 to TRBJ2-5, with 7 bases aligning to TRBD2. CDR1 SGHTA and CDR2 FQGNSA come from the germline V gene. V lost 4 bases, J lost 5 bases, and 13 bases stayed unmatched. The CDR3 is made up of 16 amino acids. This CDR3 reads CASSWLSGGGSETQYF. The CDR3 nucleotides read TGTGCCAGCAGCTGGCTGTCTGGGGGGGGTAGCGAGACCCAGTACTTC.

CDR3 in amino acids: CASSFGTGSNTQYF. The CDR3, as DNA: TGTGCCAGCAGCTTCGGCACGGGGTCTAATACGCAGTATTTT. V gene TRBV5-6 combines with J gene TRBJ2-3; a possible D gene is TRBD2 (5 bases). The ends were cut back, 2 bases at V and 7 bases at J, with 14 bases in the middle. CDR1 is SGHDT and CDR2 is YYEEEE in the germline V gene. This CDR3 has 14 residues.

The chain has TRBV12-3 or TRBV12-4 and TRBJ2-2, with D perhaps TRBD2 (6 bases). V was pared by 10 bases and J by 7 bases, with 16 bases between. The CDR3 runs 13 residues. CDR3 residues: CANSLAGIGELFF. Here the CDR3 DNA reads TGTGCCAATTCCCTCGCGGGGATCGGGGAGCTGTTTTTT.

The chain couples TRBV2 to TRBJ2-7; 10 positions match TRBD1. CDR3 length equals 13 residues. CDR1 SNHLY and CDR2 FYNNEI come from the germline V gene. V was clipped by 7 bases and J by 2 bases; unmatched bases: 2. CDR3 protein: CASNGQGAYEQYF. CDR3 sequence (DNA): TGTGCCAGCAATGGACAGGGGGCCTACGAGCAGTACTTC.